Each of the 12 T cell receptor beta chains below was sequenced from the same sample in a study of blood T cell repertoires in COVID-19. TCRdb's table, derived via immunoSEQ multiplex PCR, lists solely in-frame clones and lacks some. The sample has roughly 300,000 clones, approximately 84% seen once; the top ten hold approximately 1%. The sequenced material came from PBMCs or T cells enriched from blood (not recorded which). These TCRs come from a woman aged 30 to 39 who had recovered from COVID-19.

The table lists this clone with a count of one. This chain connects TRBV2 to TRBJ2-7; a weak D match, TRBD2 (6 bases). V lost 7 bases to trimming and J lost 7 bases, with 8 bases between them. Germline V gene lookup returns CDR1 SNHLY and CDR2 FYNNEI. This CDR3 spans 10 amino acids. This CDR3 reads CASTAGEQYF. As DNA, the CDR3 is TGTGCCAGCACCGCGGGGGAGCAGTACTTC.

This chain links TRBV7-9 with TRBJ2-3; TRBD1 aligns across 8 bases. The CDR3 length is 15 residues. Germline trimming cut 3 bases from V and 4 bases from J; bases unmatched to any gene: 6. CDR1 SEHNR and CDR2 FQNEAQ come from the germline V gene (reference sequence). The CDR3 DNA follows: TGTGCCAGCAGCTTGGAGGACAGGGTGGCAGATACGCAGTATTTT. Protein product: CASSLEDRVADTQYF.

This rearrangement joins TRBV11-3 to TRBJ2-7; 16 nucleotides line up with TRBD2. Germline V lookup: CDR1 SGHNT, CDR2 YENEEA. Unmatched junction bases numbered 8, after V lost 5 bases and J lost 4 bases. The CDR3 loop spans 17 amino acids. CDR3 nucleotide sequence: TGTGCCAGCAGCCCGGGACTAGCGGGGGGGCCTGAGTACGAGCAGTACTTC. Amino acids: CASSPGLAGGPEYEQYF. Using reference TRBV11-3 and TRBJ2-7 for the parts outside the CDR3, the full variable domain is EAGVVQSPRYKIIEKKQPVAFWCNPISGHNTLYWYLQNLGQGPELLIRYENEEAVDDSQLPKDRFSAERLKGVDSTLKIQPAELGDSAVYLCASSPGLAGGPEYEQYFGPGTRLTVT.

This clone was seen a handful of times. The CDR3 reads CASSPSGTGTNEKLFF. CDR3 bases: TGTGCCAGCTCACCCAGCGGGACAGGCACTAATGAAAAACTGTTTTTT. The V gene is TRBV18, the J gene TRBJ1-4, with TRBD1 identical over 8 bases. J lost 2 bases, V lost 3 bases, and 5 bases had no gene match. CDR1 and CDR2 (germline): KGHSH, LQKENI. The CDR3 totals 16 residues.

The chain is built from TRBV6-5 and TRBJ1-2, with a tentative D call TRBD1 (6 bases). This CDR3 is 12 amino acids long. V dropped 6 bases and J dropped 4 bases, with 9 bases sitting between them. Germline V gene data show CDR1 as MNHEY and CDR2 as SVGAGI. CDR3 sequence reads: CASRSGAYGYTF. The CDR3 nucleotides read TGTGCCAGCAGGTCAGGGGCCTATGGCTACACCTTC.

The chain couples TRBV28 to TRBJ1-4, with D maybe TRBD1 (6 bases). CDR1 is MDHEN and CDR2 is SYDVKM in the germline V gene. Between the trimmed V and J ends, which lost 5 bases and 9 bases, there was a span of 19 bases. The CDR3 is made up of 15 amino acids. CDR3 sequence: CASSSGQQLMQKLFF. CDR3 nucleotides: TGTGCCAGCAGTAGCGGACAGCAACTAATGCAAAAACTGTTTTTT.

The gene calls are TRBV7-6 and TRBJ2-5, with a tentative D call TRBD1 (5 bases). This CDR3 spans 15 amino acids. Trimming left V 1 base short and J 5 bases short, with 14 bases between. In germline, CDR1 is SGHVS, CDR2 FNYEAQ. The CDR3 nucleotides read TGTGCCAGCAGCTTAGAGCAGGGCCACGGGGAGACCCAGTACTTC. Protein: CASSLEQGHGETQYF.

This chain joins TRBV19 and TRBJ2-3; 7 bases map to TRBD2. The germline V gene encodes CDR1 LNHDA and CDR2 SQIVND (reference sequence). Trimming at V came to 5 bases and at J to 1 base, leaving 12 bases not matched to a gene. This CDR3 spans 17 amino acids. CDR3 bases: TGTGCCAGTAGTCCCCTCCCGACTAGCATCGGCACAGATACGCAGTATTTT. Translation gives CASSPLPTSIGTDTQYF.

The V gene is TRBV28, the J gene TRBJ1-6; D may be TRBD1 (5 bases). This CDR3 is built from 16 residues. With 5 bases removed from V and 1 base from J, the gap between germline ends came to 12 bases. In germline, CDR1 is MDHEN, CDR2 SYDVKM. In nucleotides, the CDR3 is TGTGCCAGCAGTGTCCCCAGGGAATCCTATAATTCACCCCTCCACTTT. This gives the protein CASSVPRESYNSPLHF.

The V call is TRBV3-1 (or the pseudogene TRBV3-2), the J call TRBJ2-5; possible D gene TRBD1, 6 bases. Germline V gene data show CDR1 as LGHDT and CDR2 as YNNKEL (reference sequence). V lost 4 bases and J lost 5, with 17 bases in between. The CDR3 spans 15 residues. The CDR3 coding sequence is TGTGCCAGCAGCCTCCTGGTGGGGGCGGGTGAGACCCAGTACTTC. Protein sequence: CASSLLVGAGETQYF.

This clone showed up just once. This sequence joins TRBV20-1 and TRBJ2-1; the match to TRBD2 covers 7 bases. The CDR3 runs to 17 residues. J was trimmed by 3 bases and V by 3 bases; bases with no gene match: 14. CDR1 DFQATT and CDR2 SNEGSKA come from the germline V gene (reference sequence). The CDR3 region is CSASGLERGYSYNEQFF. DNA for the CDR3: TGCAGTGCTAGTGGTTTAGAGCGGGGATACAGCTACAATGAGCAGTTCTTC.

The chain employs TRBV3-1 (or the pseudogene TRBV3-2) and TRBJ2-5; unclear D gene. The CDR3 has 13 residues. The V end lost 0 bases, the J end lost 4 bases, and 6 bases lay between the germline ends. The germline CDR1 and CDR2 sequences are LGHDT and YNNKEL (reference sequence). The CDR3 protein is CASSQDPGETQYF. The CDR3 DNA follows: TGTGCCAGCAGCCAAGATCCGGGAGAGACCCAGTACTTC.